This T cell receptor beta chain appears in the sequencing data of a study of lung T cells in sarcoidosis with Löfgren's syndrome. TCRdb independently ran MiXCR on the reads; one entry per CDR3 protein. Among roughly 2,600 distinct CDR3 sequences, roughly a quarter were seen once, and the ten largest hold approximately 13%. A note on this clonotype: Relative to the germline gene, one junction end is altered; a read error may explain this.

CDR3 length equals 15 residues. Germline CDR1 SGHNT, CDR2 YYREEE (reference sequence). This chain uses TRBV5-4 with TRBJ2-2; 9 bases are a match to TRBD2. The sequencing sample was made of CD4+ T cells from bronchoalveolar lavage. The source of this sequence is a human donor with sarcoidosis (Löfgren's syndrome or another form), or a control subject (not recorded which). CDR3 region: CASSLGGGGTGELLF. DNA for the CDR3: TGTGCCAGCAGCTTGGGCGGGGGGGGCACCGGGGAGCTGCTTTTT.